Listed below are T cell receptor beta chains from one sample, sequenced in a study of blood T cells in healthy people across ages. MiXCR, applied by TCRdb to the 5' RACE reads, yields one record per CDR3 protein. The sample carries 850,000 to 1,000,000 distinct CDR3 sequences, about 44% recorded once. Material for sequencing was blood. The receptors were gathered from a man aged 30 to 45 in good health. CDR3s include the opening cysteine and the closing phenylalanine or tryptophan. The D gene is left open where the match is weak. Some rows mark clone size as missing; the rest say once, few, many or name a class of expanded clone.

D gene: -; clone size: -; J gene: TRBJ2-7; V gene: TRBV6-1; CDR3 protein: CASRRTRGAEQYF; CDR3 DNA: TGTGCCAGCCGAAGGACTAGGGGGGCCGAGCAGTACTTC
D gene: -; clone size: -; J gene: TRBJ2-7; V gene: TRBV29-1; CDR3 protein: CSVEVGSPYEQYF; CDR3 DNA: TGCAGCGTTGAAGTGGGATCACCCTACGAGCAGTACTTC
D gene: -; clone size: -; J gene: TRBJ1-5; V gene: TRBV5-1; CDR3 protein: CASRPVFSDQPQHF; CDR3 DNA: TGCGCCAGTCGTCCAGTGTTTTCCGATCAGCCCCAGCATTTT
D gene: -; clone size: -; J gene: TRBJ2-3; V gene: TRBV4-2; CDR3 protein: CASSQEPLQDTQYF; CDR3 DNA: TGTGCCAGCAGCCAAGAACCCCTGCAAGATACGCAGTATTTT
D gene: TRBD1; clone size: -; J gene: TRBJ1-6; V gene: TRBV9; CDR3 protein: CASSSRTGGFDSPLHF; CDR3 DNA: TGTGCCAGCAGCTCTCGGACAGGGGGCTTCGATTCACCCCTCCACTTT
D gene: -; clone size: few; J gene: TRBJ2-7; V gene: TRBV5-1; CDR3 protein: CASNGGREFYEQYF; CDR3 DNA: TGCGCCAGCAACGGGGGACGAGAATTCTACGAGCAGTACTTC
D gene: TRBD2; clone size: -; J gene: TRBJ2-3; V gene: TRBV29-1; CDR3 protein: CSTATSGGSDTQYF; CDR3 DNA: TGCAGCACCGCGACTAGCGGGGGGTCAGATACGCAGTATTTT
D gene: -; clone size: -; J gene: TRBJ2-5; V gene: TRBV24-1; CDR3 protein: CATSDPPPETQYF; CDR3 DNA: TGTGCCACCAGTGATCCGCCCCCGGAGACCCAGTACTTC
D gene: -; clone size: -; J gene: TRBJ2-1; V gene: TRBV7-9; CDR3 protein: CASSLAAATYNEQFF; CDR3 DNA: TGTGCCAGCAGCTTAGCTGCAGCTACCTACAATGAGCAGTTCTTC
D gene: -; clone size: -; J gene: TRBJ2-3; V gene: TRBV10-3; CDR3 protein: CAISTGVGADTQYF; CDR3 DNA: TGTGCCATCAGTACAGGAGTCGGGGCAGATACGCAGTATTTT
D gene: -; clone size: -; J gene: TRBJ2-7; V gene: TRBV6-1; CDR3 protein: CASSEGIADEQYF; CDR3 DNA: TGTGCCAGCAGTGAAGGAATTGCGGACGAGCAGTACTTC
D gene: TRBD2; clone size: -; J gene: TRBJ2-5; V gene: TRBV28; CDR3 protein: CVSSLPTGGSETQYF; CDR3 DNA: TGTGTCAGCAGCCTCCCAACGGGGGGATCAGAGACCCAGTACTTC
D gene: -; clone size: few; J gene: TRBJ2-7; V gene: TRBV12-3/TRBV12-4; CDR3 protein: CASRIGDGAYEQYF; CDR3 DNA: TGTGCCAGCAGGATTGGGGACGGAGCCTACGAGCAGTACTTC
D gene: -; clone size: -; J gene: TRBJ1-1; V gene: TRBV12-3/TRBV12-4; CDR3 protein: CASSLEQGRMNTEAFF; CDR3 DNA: TGTGCCAGCAGTTTAGAACAGGGACGGATGAACACTGAAGCTTTCTTT
D gene: -; clone size: -; J gene: TRBJ2-3; V gene: TRBV11-2; CDR3 protein: CASSPISRGDTQYF; CDR3 DNA: TGTGCCAGCAGCCCCATTTCCAGGGGAGATACGCAGTATTTT
D gene: -; clone size: -; J gene: TRBJ1-5; V gene: TRBV4-1; CDR3 protein: CASSQDRSAAGNQPQHF; CDR3 DNA: TGCGCCAGCAGCCAAGATCGGTCCGCAGCGGGCAATCAGCCCCAGCATTTT